These 25 T cell receptor beta chains share one sample of origin, sequenced in a study of cytomegalovirus exposure and HLA in healthy donors. 13 Jbeta primers and 60 Vbeta primers were used for the PCR. Clones were read by immunoSEQ multiplex PCR, and TCRdb kept only the in-frame ones, dropping some. The repertoire consists of around 110,000 clones, with around 72% occurring once and the leading ten covering 12% to 15%. The sample comprised PBMCs. These receptors were collected from a woman aged 40 to 55 in good health and CMV-seropositive.

The chain uses TRBV2 and TRBJ1-6; 8 nucleotides match TRBD1. The ends lost 4 bases at V and 11 bases at J; junction bases unmatched: 4. This CDR3 comprises 13 residues. CDR1 is SNHLY, CDR2 FYNNEI, per germline. Here the CDR3 reads CASSGQGAAPLHF. CDR3 coding DNA: TGTGCCAGCAGTGGTCAGGGGGCGGCACCCCTCCACTTT.

Here the CDR3 reads CACNDRRGSLNYGYTF. CDR3 nucleotide sequence: TGTGCCTGCAACGACCGCCGGGGATCGCTTAACTATGGCTACACCTTC. This chain uses TRBV30 with TRBJ1-2; no firm D call. With 6 bases removed from V and 1 base from J, the gap between germline ends came to 21 bases. This CDR3 contains 16 residues. CDR1 and CDR2 (germline): GTSNPN, SVGIG (reference sequence). Combining the CDR3 with reference TRBV30 and TRBJ1-2 gives the whole variable domain SQTIHQWPATLVQPVGSPLSLECTVEGTSNPNLYWYRQAAGRGLQLLFYSVGIGQISSEVPQNLSASRPQDRQFILSSKKLLLSDSGFYLCACNDRRGSLNYGYTFGSGTRLTVV.

The chain carries TRBV2 and TRBJ2-2; 8 nucleotides match TRBD2. Per germline, CDR1 SNHLY and CDR2 FYNNEI. V lost 6 bases, J lost 1 base, and 1 base stayed unmatched. This CDR3 region has 14 residues. The CDR3: CASRSGGNTGELFF. DNA for the CDR3: TGTGCCAGCAGAAGCGGGGGGAACACCGGGGAGCTGTTTTTT.

This clone was counted between two and nine times. The chain couples TRBV7-2 to TRBJ1-1; D not certain. The V and J ends lost 3 bases and 10 bases respectively, with 9 bases between them. The germline gives CDR1 SGHTA, CDR2 FQGNSA. This CDR3 has 11 residues. The CDR3 sequence: CASSFDSLAFF. The CDR3 DNA sequence: TGTGCCAGCAGCTTCGATAGTCTAGCTTTCTTT. The entire variable domain, with the rest obtained from reference TRBV7-2 and TRBJ1-1, is as follows: GAGVSQSPSNKVTEKGKDVELRCDPISGHTALYWYRQSLGQGLEFLIYFQGNSAPDKSGLPSDRFSAERTGGSVSTLTIQRTQQEDSAVYLCASSFDSLAFFGQGTRLTVV.

The chain is built from TRBV5-6 and TRBJ1-6; TRBD1 matches 11 bases. J gave up 8 bases and V 0 bases, and 4 bases lay outside the gene matches. This CDR3 has 16 amino acids. CDR1 and CDR2 (germline): SGHDT, YYEEEE. The CDR3 here is CASSLGRDRGDSPLHF. CDR3 in DNA: TGTGCCAGCAGCTTGGGCCGGGACAGGGGGGATTCACCCCTCCACTTT.

This clone was picked up one time. This rearrangement joins TRBV2 to TRBJ1-2, with D perhaps matching TRBD1 (6 bases). Germline V gene sequence: CDR1 SNHLY, CDR2 FYNNEI. V lost 6 bases, J lost 3 bases, and 11 bases lay in between. The CDR3 extends over 13 amino acids. The CDR3 sequence: CASRGGADYGYTF. The CDR3 region has the DNA TGTGCCAGCAGAGGGGGAGCTGACTATGGCTACACCTTC. Complete variable domain (other parts from reference TRBV2 and TRBJ1-2): EPEVTQTPSHQVTQMGQEVILRCVPISNHLYFYWYRQILGQKVEFLVSFYNNEISEKSEIFDDQFSVERPDGSNFTLKIRSTKLEDSAMYFCASRGGADYGYTFGSGTRLTVV.

This clone showed up just a few times. The genes are TRBV7-2 and TRBJ2-7; 8 nucleotides match TRBD2. The junction had 12 bases not matched to a gene; V was cut back by 5 bases and J by 0 bases. The CDR3 is made up of 17 amino acids. The germline V gene encodes CDR1 SGHTA and CDR2 FQGNSA. The CDR3 DNA reads as TGTGCCAGCAGCCTAGACACGCTAGCGGGTACCTCCTACGAGCAGTACTTC. Residues: CASSLDTLAGTSYEQYF. The entire variable domain, with the rest obtained from reference TRBV7-2 and TRBJ2-7, is as follows: GAGVSQSPSNKVTEKGKDVELRCDPISGHTALYWYRQSLGQGLEFLIYFQGNSAPDKSGLPSDRFSAERTGGSVSTLTIQRTQQEDSAVYLCASSLDTLAGTSYEQYFGPGTRLTVT.

The CDR3, as DNA: TGTGCCAGCAGCTTAACGAAGGAGTCAGAAGCTTTCTTT. Translation: CASSLTKESEAFF. The chain carries TRBV7-3 and TRBJ1-1; D is unclear. Germline V gives CDR1 SGHTA, CDR2 FQGTGA. The V and J ends lost 0 bases and 8 bases respectively, with 10 bases between them. This CDR3 spans 13 amino acids.

This chain uses TRBV30 with TRBJ1-1; D uncertain. This CDR3 has 12 residues. V was trimmed by 2 bases and J by 3 bases, leaving 7 bases between them. Germline V CDR1 and CDR2: GTSNPN, SVGIG (reference sequence). CDR3 sequence: CAWSRGYTEAFF. For the CDR3, the DNA is TGTGCCTGGAGTAGAGGATACACTGAAGCTTTCTTT.

The V call is TRBV11-2, the J call TRBJ2-5; TRBD2 aligns across 10 bases. From germline, CDR1 is SGHAT and CDR2 FQNNGV. J gave up 1 base and V 3 bases, and 2 bases lay outside the gene matches. This CDR3 is 15 amino acids long. The CDR3 sequence: CASSFLAGGQETQYF. The CDR3 DNA reads as TGTGCCAGCAGCTTCTTAGCGGGGGGCCAAGAGACCCAGTACTTC.

This rearrangement joins TRBV25-1 to TRBJ2-1, with TRBD2 matching 7 bases. Germline V gene sequence: CDR1 MGHDK, CDR2 SYGVNS. Trimming at V came to 1 base and at J to 6 bases, leaving 9 bases not matched to a gene. The CDR3 is 16 residues long. In DNA form, the CDR3 reads TGTGCCAGCAGTGAATCGGCAGGGAGGGATAGCAATGAGCAGTTCTTC. It is translated as CASSESAGRDSNEQFF.

The J gene is TRBJ1-6, the V gene TRBV15; the D is unclear. The V gene's germline CDR1 is LNHNV and CDR2 YYDKDF (reference sequence). CDR3 length equals 15 residues. Trimming took off 0 bases at V and 7 bases at J, with 10 bases between the two ends. The DNA of the CDR3 is TGTGCCACCAGCAGAGAAGCTAAGGAGAATTCACCCCTCCACTTT. It encodes CATSREAKENSPLHF.

The genes are TRBV5-8 and TRBJ1-6; a weak D match, TRBD1 (6 bases). The V and J ends lost 6 bases and 7 bases respectively, with 11 bases between them. Germline V gene data show CDR1 as SGHTS and CDR2 as YDEGEE. The length of the CDR3 is 13 residues. The CDR3 reads CASTGQTNSPLHF. CDR3 bases: TGTGCCAGCACCGGACAGACAAATTCACCCCTCCACTTT.

The chain joins TRBV7-9 to TRBJ2-1; D might be TRBD2 (7 bases). Between the trimmed V and J ends, which lost 5 bases and 3 bases, there was a span of 17 bases. This CDR3 region has 16 residues. Germline lookup yields CDR1 SEHNR and CDR2 FQNEAQ (reference sequence). The CDR3 DNA reads as TGTGCCAGCAGCGCTAGAGGGGGGGACAACTACAATGAGCAGTTCTTC. It codes for CASSARGGDNYNEQFF.

The V gene is TRBV12-5, the J gene TRBJ2-5; D gene ambiguous. The CDR3 consists of 15 residues. The V end lost 1 base, the J end lost 2 bases, and 11 bases lay between the germline ends. Germline CDR1 and CDR2: LGHNT and FRNRAP. The CDR3 loop is CASGLGTARQETQYF. The CDR3 nucleotides are TGTGCTAGTGGTTTGGGCACAGCAAGGCAAGAGACCCAGTACTTC.

The genes are TRBV7-9 and TRBJ2-1, with TRBD1 identical over 7 bases. With 6 bases clipped from V and 2 bases from J, the junction kept 7 bases outside the gene matches. Germline values: CDR1 SEHNR, CDR2 FQNEAQ (reference sequence). The CDR3 extends over 15 amino acids. The CDR3 is CASRGDSRTYNEQFF. The CDR3 region has the DNA TGTGCCAGCAGAGGGGACAGTCGAACCTACAATGAGCAGTTCTTC. Full variable domain (missing parts from reference TRBV7-9 and TRBJ2-1): DTGVSQNPRHKITKRGQNVTFRCDPISEHNRLYWYRQTLGQGPEFLTYFQNEAQLEKSRLLSDRFSAERPKGSFSTLEIQRTEQGDSAMYLCASRGDSRTYNEQFFGPGTRLTVL.

The chain links TRBV10-2 to TRBJ2-3; 8 nucleotides agree with TRBD2. After removal of 10 bases from V and 11 bases from J, the junction contained 17 bases not matched to a gene. From germline, CDR1 is WSHSY and CDR2 SAAADI. This CDR3 comprises 14 residues. CDR3 protein: CATSAVAGIGGQYF. The CDR3 nucleotides are TGCGCCACCTCGGCGGTAGCGGGGATCGGGGGGCAGTATTTT.

The CDR3 bases are TGTGCCAGCAGCACGGGACAGTCTTTCAACTATGGCTACACCTTC. It translates to CASSTGQSFNYGYTF. The V and J genes are TRBV6-5 and TRBJ1-2; 7 bases agree with TRBD1. Trimming cost V 6 bases and J 2 bases; bases outside gene matches: 9. CDR1 is MNHEY and CDR2 is SVGAGI in the germline V gene. This CDR3 has 15 residues.

V usage is TRBV7-2 and J usage is TRBJ1-1; no definite D call. The CDR3 sequence is 13 residues long. V was trimmed by 0 bases and J by 6 bases, leaving 8 bases between them. Germline V CDR1 and CDR2: SGHTA, FQGNSA. CDR3 in DNA: TGTGCCAGCAGCTTAGCGAAGAGGGCTGAAGCTTTCTTT. Protein sequence: CASSLAKRAEAFF.

The chain couples TRBV6-1 to TRBJ1-5; 7 nucleotides agree with TRBD1. Germline lookup yields CDR1 MNHNS and CDR2 SASEGT. The trim removed 6 bases at V and 7 bases at J, leaving 9 bases unmatched. The CDR3 extends over 14 amino acids. CDR3 in DNA: TGTGCCAGCAGGACAGGGTTAGGCGGACAGCCCCAGCATTTT. It translates to CASRTGLGGQPQHF.

The chain employs TRBV11-1 and TRBJ2-7; D uncertain. The CDR3 totals 13 residues. Germline lookup yields CDR1 SGHAT and CDR2 FQDESV (reference sequence). The V end was cut by 0 bases, the J end by 3 bases, with 6 bases between. The CDR3 spells CASSLALYYEQYF. The CDR3 bases are TGTGCCAGCAGCTTAGCGCTCTACTACGAGCAGTACTTC.

The V and J genes are TRBV5-4 and TRBJ1-1, with TRBD1 matching over 7 bases. This CDR3 is 16 amino acids long. In germline, CDR1 is SGHNT, CDR2 YYREEE (reference sequence). Germline trimming cut 3 bases from V and 1 base from J; bases unmatched to any gene: 9. CDR3 in DNA: TGTGCCAGCAGCTCCTCCTCCTACAGGGGGAACACTGAAGCTTTCTTT. Protein product: CASSSSSYRGNTEAFF.

The V call is TRBV2, the J call TRBJ1-4; TRBD1 matches 7 bases. The germline CDR1 and CDR2 sequences are SNHLY and FYNNEI. The V gene end was trimmed by 8 bases and the J gene end by 2 bases; junction bases not matched to a gene: 8. This CDR3 comprises 15 residues. DNA of the CDR3: TGTGCCAGCGCCGGGACAGTGGGGACTAATGAAAAACTGTTTTTT. Its protein product is CASAGTVGTNEKLFF.

A single count supports this clone. This chain connects TRBV5-1 to TRBJ1-3; 9 bases line up with TRBD1. This CDR3 is 15 amino acids long. CDR1 SGHRS and CDR2 YFSETQ come from the germline V gene. J gave up 4 bases and V 4 bases, and 6 bases lay outside the gene matches. CDR3 DNA: TGCGCCAGCAGCGTTGGGACAGGGTGGGGAAACACCATATATTTT. Its protein product is CASSVGTGWGNTIYF.

J is TRBJ2-7 and V is TRBV6-5; 8 positions agree with TRBD1. CDR3 length equals 16 residues. The germline V gene encodes CDR1 MNHEY and CDR2 SVGAGI. After removal of 2 bases from V and 3 bases from J, the junction contained 9 bases not matched to a gene. CDR3 bases: TGTGCCAGCAGTTACAAAACCCAGGGGGCTAGCTACGAGCAGTACTTC. This translates into CASSYKTQGASYEQYF.